Here is one T cell receptor beta chain with its context. Its antigen remains unidentified. This sample was taken from a study of shared clonotypes between healthy human individuals. Study outcomes and limitations: Sampling was confined to blood; repertoires within tissues likely differ.

The CDR3 covers 13 residues. Germline CDR1 reads SGHNT; CDR2 reads YENEEA. V was shortened by 5 bases and J by 1 base, with 8 bases between the two germline ends. Sequenced by immunoSEQ multiplex PCR; TCRdb stores in-frame clones only, minus some. The sample consists of fewer than 3 million clones, roughly 92% of them appearing once. The receptor was derived from a man in his late teens or twenties in good health. Some clones in this sample may be carry-over from other donors' samples. Sequencing was performed on naive CD4+ T cells from PBMCs. The subset was: CD45RA+ positively selected. The chain is built from TRBV11-3 and TRBJ1-1; D unclear. CDR3 DNA sequence: TGTGCCAGCAGCCCAGAGGGGAACACTGAAGCTTTCTTT. Encoded protein: CASSPEGNTEAFF.